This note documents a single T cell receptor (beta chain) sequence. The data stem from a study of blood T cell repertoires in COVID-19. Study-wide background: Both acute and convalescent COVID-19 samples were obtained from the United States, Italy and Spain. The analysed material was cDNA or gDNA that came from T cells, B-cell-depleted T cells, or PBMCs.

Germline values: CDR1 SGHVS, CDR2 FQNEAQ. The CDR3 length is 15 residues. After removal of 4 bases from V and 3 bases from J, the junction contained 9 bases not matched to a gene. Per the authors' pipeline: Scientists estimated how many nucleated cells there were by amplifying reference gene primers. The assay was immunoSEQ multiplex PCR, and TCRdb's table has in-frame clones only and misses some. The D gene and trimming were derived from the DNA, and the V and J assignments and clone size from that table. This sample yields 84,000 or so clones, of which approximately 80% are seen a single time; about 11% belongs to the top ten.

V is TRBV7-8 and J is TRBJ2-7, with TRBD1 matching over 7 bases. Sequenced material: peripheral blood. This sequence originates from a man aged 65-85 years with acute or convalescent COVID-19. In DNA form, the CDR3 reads TGTGCCAGCAGCTCGGTAGGGGACAGAAACTACGAGCAGTACTTC. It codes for CASSSVGDRNYEQYF.